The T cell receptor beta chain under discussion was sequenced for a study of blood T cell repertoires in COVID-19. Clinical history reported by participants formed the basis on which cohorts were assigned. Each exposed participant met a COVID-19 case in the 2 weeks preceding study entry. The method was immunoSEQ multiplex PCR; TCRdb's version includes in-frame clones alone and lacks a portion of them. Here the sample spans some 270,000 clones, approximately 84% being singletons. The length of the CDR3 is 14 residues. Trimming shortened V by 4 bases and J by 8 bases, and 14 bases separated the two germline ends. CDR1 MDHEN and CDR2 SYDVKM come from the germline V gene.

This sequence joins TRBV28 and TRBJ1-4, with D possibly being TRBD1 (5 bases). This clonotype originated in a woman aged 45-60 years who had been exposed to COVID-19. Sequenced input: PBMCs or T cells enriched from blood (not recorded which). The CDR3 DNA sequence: TGTGCCAGCAGTTGGCCGGGGAGGGGAGAAAAACTGTTTTTT. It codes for CASSWPGRGEKLFF.